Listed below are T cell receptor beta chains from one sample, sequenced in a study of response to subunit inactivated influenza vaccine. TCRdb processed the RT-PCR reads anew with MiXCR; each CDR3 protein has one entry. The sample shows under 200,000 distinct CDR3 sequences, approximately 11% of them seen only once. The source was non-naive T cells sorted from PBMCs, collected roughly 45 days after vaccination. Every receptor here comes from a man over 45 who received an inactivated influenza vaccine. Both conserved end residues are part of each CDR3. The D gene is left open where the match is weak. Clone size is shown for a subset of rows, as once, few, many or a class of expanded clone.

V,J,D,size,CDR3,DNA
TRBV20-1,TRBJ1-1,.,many,CSAKDPDGTEAFF,TGCAGTGCTAAAGACCCCGACGGCACTGAAGCTTTCTTT
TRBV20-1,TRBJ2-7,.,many,CSARALGTMAYEQYF,TGCAGTGCTAGAGCTCTCGGGACAATGGCCTACGAGCAGTACTTC
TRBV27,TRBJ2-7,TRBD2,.,CASRGRHSYEQYF,TGTGCCAGTCGCGGGAGACACTCCTACGAGCAGTACTTC
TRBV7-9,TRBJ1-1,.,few,CASSLEKSTEAFF,TGTGCCAGCAGCTTAGAGAAAAGCACTGAAGCTTTCTTT
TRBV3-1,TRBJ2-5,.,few,CASSQGLEETQYF,TGTGCCAGCAGCCAAGGGCTAGAAGAGACCCAGTACTTC
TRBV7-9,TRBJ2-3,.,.,CASSGEAQYF,TGTGCCAGCAGCGGGGAGGCGCAGTATTTT
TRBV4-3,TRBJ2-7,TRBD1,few,CASSQVGGTGNYEQYF,TGCGCCAGCAGCCAAGTGGGCGGGACAGGTAACTACGAGCAGTACTTC
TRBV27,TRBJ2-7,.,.,CASSLLRGPPYEQYF,TGTGCCAGCAGTTTACTACGGGGCCCACCCTACGAGCAGTACTTC
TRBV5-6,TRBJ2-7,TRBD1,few,CASSLWWGQGAYEQYF,TGTGCCAGCAGCTTGTGGTGGGGGCAGGGGGCTTACGAGCAGTACTTC
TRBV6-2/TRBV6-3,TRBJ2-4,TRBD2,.,CASRGLVSEGAKNIQYF,TGTGCCAGCAGAGGACTAGTGAGCGAAGGAGCCAAAAACATTCAGTACTTC